The text below deals with one T cell receptor (beta chain). This clonotype was recorded many times. This clone's antigen is unknown. No much larger clonotype is one base removed from it; base qualities were not supplied. These data originate in a study of T cells in Graves' hyperthyroidism and ophthalmopathy (dated by TCRdb to about 2019). Describing the broader study: Peripheral blood was collected at initial diagnosis, before any treatment. To identify TCR V-J signatures that set the groups apart, the researchers used a discovery cohort of more than 95 patients, made up of roughly 40 with Graves' ophthalmopathy and about 59 with stable Graves' hyperthyroidism. An independent validation cohort of under 20 hyperthyroidism patients and approximately 15 patients who later progressed to ophthalmopathy tested prospective prediction of ophthalmopathy. The 90 to 100 discovery patients were randomly split 7:3 into training and test sets. In over five Graves' hyperthyroidism patients, the study also compared T-cell repertoires from thyroid tissue with T-cell repertoires from blood. After sampling, hyperthyroidism patients received methimazole starting at 30 mg daily, and ophthalmopathy patients received high-dose intravenous methylprednisolone. The paper describes TCR Vbeta CDR3 sequencing of 120 to 150 peripheral blood samples, made up of 40 to 45 ophthalmopathy patients, some 76 hyperthyroidism patients and about 17 progressor patients.

The investigation overall reported the following: In validation, the model predicted progression to ophthalmopathy with approximately 71% sensitivity and 72.22% specificity, a median of about 6 months before onset. No statistical method was used to set the sample size in advance, and investigators knew the group allocation. In cross-validation, a model built on a 13 V-J signature told ophthalmopathy apart from stable hyperthyroidism with just under 90% sensitivity and about 81% specificity, and in testing the same model reached 80%/75%. Most expanded thyroid clonotypes (frequency above 0.001) were also found in blood, which suggests that blood repertoires may mirror thyroid immune responses.

CDR1 and CDR2, per the germline V gene (reference sequence), are DFQATT and SNEGSKA. The CDR3 holds 15 amino acids from the cysteine to the phenylalanine. Only the CDR3 region is kept as DNA, spanning 45 bases read in frame from base 1. Trimming removed 0 bases from V and 0 bases from J, leaving 11 bases between the germline ends. The TCR beta CDR3 regions were amplified from RNA transcripts. The first round of RT-PCR for the TCR CDR3 was performed with the HTBI primer set and the Qiagen OneStep RT-PCR kit. Libraries were constructed in a second round of multiplex PCR, after which size selection and purification were carried out. Libraries were sequenced paired-end with 100 bp reads on an Illumina HiSeq2000. For the original study's pipeline: SOAPnuke was used to process the raw data, with reads discarded if the reads contained adapters or uncalled bases, had a mean Phred below 15, or lacked an exact constant-primer or identifier match. COPE v1.2.5 was used to merge high-quality paired reads, and clonotypes were defined as unique nucleotide sequences. MiTCR v1.1 was used to align the clonotypes against IMGT TRBV, TRBD and TRBJ reference segments. The analysis was restricted to V-J combinations with a frequency above 0.0001, which together covered 99% to 99.2% of the repertoires. A TCS score was defined as the ratio of F50 (clonal expansion) to E x V (chaos), with BLOSUM62-based TCRdist applied between CDR3 peptides within each V-J. Welch's t-statistics and random forest reduced around 510 V-J features to roughly 13, which were used in a naive Bayes classifier (R e1071). TCRdb reprocessed the public reads (quality trimming at Q25 with fastp, clone calling with MiXCR) and kept in-frame beta chains. Identical CDR3 proteins give one entry, which carries the most common genes and DNA. What appears here as the V and J calls and clone size reflects TCRdb's work, not the paper's. The sample table shows fewer than 700,000 distinct CDR3 sequences, and over 15% are seen once. The ten largest account for roughly 18% of the sample.

In the ophthalmopathy patients, disease was moderately to severely active, with a Clinical Activity Score of 3 or more, a NOSPECS grade of 4 or more, and a duration of less than 3 months. Exclusion was applied to patients with uncontrolled infections, other autoimmune diseases, pregnancy or lactation. Diagnoses relied on clinical symptoms, serum thyroxine and TRAb, thyroid ultrasound and orbital computed tomography. Ficoll-Paque density gradient centrifugation was used to isolate PBMCs from approximately 11 ml of fresh peripheral blood. Trizol reagent was used to extract total RNA, and RNA quality was then checked on an Agilent 2100 Bioanalyzer.

The chain is assembled from TRBV20-1 and TRBJ1-2; TRBD1 might be the D gene, on 6 matching bases. This clonotype was sampled from a woman aged 18-30 years with Graves' ophthalmopathy. What was sequenced was blood. The DNA sequence reads TGCAGTGCTAGAGATTTGGGGACAACTAACTATGGCTACACCTTC. Its coded protein is CSARDLGTTNYGYTF.